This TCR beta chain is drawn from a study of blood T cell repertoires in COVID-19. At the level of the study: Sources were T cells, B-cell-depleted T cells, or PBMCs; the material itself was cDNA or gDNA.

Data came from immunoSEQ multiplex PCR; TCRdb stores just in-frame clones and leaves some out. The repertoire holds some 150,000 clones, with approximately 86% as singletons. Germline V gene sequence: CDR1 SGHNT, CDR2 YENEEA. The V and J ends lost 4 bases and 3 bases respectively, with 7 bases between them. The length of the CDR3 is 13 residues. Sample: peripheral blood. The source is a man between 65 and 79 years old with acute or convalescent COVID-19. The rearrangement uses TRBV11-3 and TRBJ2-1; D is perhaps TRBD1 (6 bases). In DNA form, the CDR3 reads TGTGCCAGCAGCTCACAGGGCTACAATGAGCAGTTCTTC. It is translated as CASSSQGYNEQFF.